A single sample is the source of the 6 T cell receptor beta chains below, sequenced in a study of T cell responses to AZD1222 COVID-19 vaccine. Assay used: immunoSEQ multiplex PCR; TCRdb lists only in-frame clones, some missing. The data show 75,000 to 95,000 clones, roughly 84% seen once. Sequencing used peripheral blood, obtained on day 0 of AZD1222 vaccination. The origin of the receptors is an adult in good health.

The chain uses TRBV19 and TRBJ2-5, with TRBD1 as a possible D gene (5 bases). The germline gives CDR1 LNHDA, CDR2 SQIVND (reference sequence). The length of the CDR3 is 15 residues. Trimming stripped 1 base from V and 0 bases from J, with 9 bases between. CDR3 amino acids: CASSIGAGHQETQYF. Written as DNA, the CDR3 is TGTGCCAGTAGTATAGGTGCAGGGCACCAAGAGACCCAGTACTTC.

This chain joins TRBV13 and TRBJ2-3, with 9 bases matching TRBD2. The CDR3 extends over 16 amino acids. Per germline, CDR1 PRHDT and CDR2 FYEKMQ (reference sequence). With 2 bases clipped from V and 1 base from J, the junction kept 4 bases outside the gene matches. The CDR3 is CASSLKAGGRTDTQYF. CDR3 in DNA: TGTGCCAGCAGCTTAAAAGCGGGAGGACGCACAGATACGCAGTATTTT.

This clone was counted a few times. This chain links TRBV7-9 with TRBJ2-7; TRBD2 agrees at 7 bases. The trim removed 4 bases at V and 6 bases at J, leaving 9 bases unmatched. The CDR3 is made up of 14 amino acids. CDR1 is SEHNR, CDR2 FQNEAQ, per germline (reference sequence). The CDR3 DNA is TGTGCCAGCAGCTCCCGAGGAGGCGGGAGCGAGCAGTACTTC. This translates into CASSSRGGGSEQYF.

The V gene is TRBV29-1, the J gene TRBJ2-3, with D possibly being TRBD1 (5 bases). The V gene's germline CDR1 is SQVTM and CDR2 ANQGSEA. The CDR3 runs 15 residues. V was shortened by 1 base and J by 1 base, with 12 bases between the two germline ends. This CDR3 reads CSVEGAGKGTDTQYF. The CDR3 coding sequence is TGCAGCGTTGAAGGGGCAGGGAAAGGCACAGATACGCAGTATTTT.

CDR3 DNA: TGTGCCAGCAGTGAAGCGCTTCAGGGAAGCGGCTACACCTTC. It yields the protein CASSEALQGSGYTF. This rearrangement joins TRBV2 to TRBJ1-2, with a possible D match to TRBD1 (5 bases). The germline V gene has CDR1 SNHLY and CDR2 FYNNEI. Trimming pared 0 bases from V and 8 bases from J, leaving 13 bases between. The CDR3 is made up of 14 amino acids.

J is TRBJ2-7 and V is TRBV6-5; D is ambiguous. The CDR3 runs 12 residues. V gave up 8 bases and J gave up 2 bases, with 10 bases separating them. CDR1 and CDR2 from the germline V gene are MNHEY and SVGAGI. CDR3 DNA sequence: TGTGCCAGCGGGCAGGAAACCTACGAGCAGTACTTC. Protein product: CASGQETYEQYF.